Listed below are T cell receptor beta chains from one sample, sequenced in a study of beta chain features in type 1 diabetes. Clones were read by immunoSEQ multiplex PCR, and TCRdb kept only the in-frame ones, dropping some. The sample includes around 250,000 clones, about 26% seen only once; the top ten take under 5%. The sample was central memory CD4+ T cells from blood. These receptors were collected from a young man in good health. CDR3s include the opening cysteine and the closing phenylalanine or tryptophan. The order of the fields is D gene, V gene, clone size, J gene, CDR3 DNA, CDR3 protein. The D gene is left open where the match is weak. Clone sizes are given selectively: once, few, many, or a class where the clone is expanded.

D: NA; V: TRBV5-6; size: NA; J: TRBJ2-3; DNA: TGTGCCAGCAGCTTGGTTCAGGGTGGCACAGATACGCAGTATTTT; CDR3: CASSLVQGGTDTQYF
D: TRBD1; V: TRBV5-4; size: NA; J: TRBJ2-7; DNA: TGTGCCAGCAGCTTGGGGACAGGGAGGGAGCAGTACTTC; CDR3: CASSLGTGREQYF
D: TRBD2; V: TRBV5-4; size: NA; J: TRBJ2-1; DNA: TGTGCCAGCAGCCTCTATCCACTAGCGGGAGGGCAAGACAATGAGCAGTTCTTC; CDR3: CASSLYPLAGGQDNEQFF
D: NA; V: TRBV19; size: NA; J: TRBJ2-7; DNA: TGTGCCAGCAGAGACCACTACGAGCAGTACTTC; CDR3: CASRDHYEQYF
D: TRBD1; V: TRBV7-2; size: NA; J: TRBJ2-4; DNA: TGTGCCAGCAGCTCGACAGGGGGTGGAAACATTCAGTACTTC; CDR3: CASSSTGGGNIQYF
D: NA; V: TRBV19; size: NA; J: TRBJ2-5; DNA: TGTGCGGCGGGTACCCAAGAGACCCAGCACTTC; CDR3: CAAGTQETQHF
D: TRBD1; V: TRBV10-3; size: few; J: TRBJ2-7; DNA: TGTGCCATCGGGACAGGGACCCAGTCCGAGCAGTACTTC; CDR3: CAIGTGTQSEQYF
D: TRBD1; V: TRBV29-1; size: few; J: TRBJ1-5; DNA: TGCAGCGTCAGCGGGACAGGGGGTGGGAGCAATCAGCCCCAGCATTTT; CDR3: CSVSGTGGGSNQPQHF
D: NA; V: TRBV29-1; size: many; J: TRBJ2-1; DNA: TGCAGCGTTACCAGCGGCGATGAGCAGTTCTTC; CDR3: CSVTSGDEQFF
D: TRBD2; V: TRBV15; size: once; J: TRBJ2-7; DNA: TGTGCCACCAGCAGGGGAGGGGTTGGCTCCTACGAGCAGTACTTC; CDR3: CATSRGGVGSYEQYF
D: NA; V: TRBV21-1; size: NA; J: TRBJ2-7; DNA: TGTGCCAGCAGCTTCAAAGTCGGCCACTACGAGCAGTACTTC; CDR3: CASSFKVGHYEQYF
D: NA; V: TRBV20-1; size: NA; J: TRBJ1-2; DNA: TGCAGTGCCCAGACAGAAGATGGCTACACCTTC; CDR3: CSAQTEDGYTF
D: NA; V: TRBV2; size: NA; J: TRBJ1-1; DNA: TGTGCCAGCAGTGAAGCCCGGATGATGAACACTGAAGCTTTCTTT; CDR3: CASSEARMMNTEAFF
D: TRBD2; V: TRBV7-2; size: NA; J: TRBJ2-2; DNA: TGTGCCAGCAGCCCACGACTGACTAGCGGGAGGCCCAACACCGGGGAGCTGTTTTTT; CDR3: CASSPRLTSGRPNTGELFF
D: NA; V: TRBV14; size: NA; J: TRBJ2-5; DNA: TGTGCCAGCAGCCAGCGCGGTGGGGAGACCCAGTACTTC; CDR3: CASSQRGGETQYF
D: NA; V: TRBV10-3; size: few; J: TRBJ1-2; DNA: TGTGCCATCAGTGTGGACAGTAACTATGGCTACACCTTC; CDR3: CAISVDSNYGYTF
D: TRBD2; V: TRBV5-1; size: NA; J: TRBJ2-2; DNA: TGCGCCAGCAGCTGGCGAGGATCTGGCGGGAGCCCCGGGGAGCTGTTTTTT; CDR3: CASSWRGSGGSPGELFF
D: TRBD1; V: TRBV28; size: NA; J: TRBJ2-5; DNA: TGTGCCAGCAGACAGGGGACAAGAGAAGAGACCCAGTACTTC; CDR3: CASRQGTREETQYF
D: TRBD1; V: TRBV6-1; size: NA; J: TRBJ2-7; DNA: TGTGCCAGCAGTGATCCGGGACAGGGCTCCTCCTACGAGCAGTACTTC; CDR3: CASSDPGQGSSYEQYF
D: NA; V: TRBV6-1; size: few; J: TRBJ2-3; DNA: TGTGCCAGCAGTGACTCCGTTGAGGATACGCAGTATTTT; CDR3: CASSDSVEDTQYF
D: NA; V: TRBV18; size: NA; J: TRBJ2-7; DNA: TGTGCCAGCTCACCAGAACAGGGTGCCTACGAGCAGTACTTC; CDR3: CASSPEQGAYEQYF
D: NA; V: TRBV5-1; size: NA; J: TRBJ2-5; DNA: TGCGCCAGCAGCTTGGCATTGGGGGGCCGGACCCAGTACTTC; CDR3: CASSLALGGRTQYF
D: TRBD1; V: TRBV23-1; size: NA; J: TRBJ2-5; DNA: TGCGCCAGCAGTCGGAAGGGACAGCTTCAAGAGACCCAGTACTTC; CDR3: CASSRKGQLQETQYF
D: NA; V: TRBV9; size: NA; J: TRBJ2-1; DNA: TGTGCCAGCAGCGTAGTTGGGGATCCCTACAATGAGCAGTTCTTC; CDR3: CASSVVGDPYNEQFF
D: NA; V: TRBV29-1; size: NA; J: TRBJ1-1; DNA: TGCAGCATGACGTCCGGTTCCAACACTGAAGCTTTCTTT; CDR3: CSMTSGSNTEAFF
D: NA; V: TRBV9; size: few; J: TRBJ2-1; DNA: TGTGCCAGCAGCGCCGGGACAAAGAGCTCCTACAATGAGCAGTTCTTC; CDR3: CASSAGTKSSYNEQFF
D: NA; V: TRBV10-3; size: many; J: TRBJ2-7; DNA: TGTGCCATCAGTGAGTCGCAGGCCCACGAGCAGTACTTC; CDR3: CAISESQAHEQYF
D: NA; V: TRBV10-3; size: NA; J: TRBJ2-5; DNA: TGTGCCATCCGACAGAGGGACCAAGAGACCCAGTACTTC; CDR3: CAIRQRDQETQYF
D: NA; V: TRBV27; size: few; J: TRBJ1-4; DNA: TGTGCCAGCAGTTTATCGAGGAACGGTAATGAAAAACTGTTTTTT; CDR3: CASSLSRNGNEKLFF
D: NA; V: TRBV7-8; size: NA; J: TRBJ2-3; DNA: TGTGCCAGCAGCTTAACAGGTTTAGATACGCAGTATTTT; CDR3: CASSLTGLDTQYF
D: TRBD1; V: TRBV5-4; size: NA; J: TRBJ2-5; DNA: TGTGCCAGCAGGCCTGGTGGGACAGGGGCTCGGGTCGAGTACTTC; CDR3: CASRPGGTGARVEYF
D: NA; V: TRBV7-2; size: few; J: TRBJ2-3; DNA: TGTGCCAGCAGATCCTCCAGCGGAAGCACAGATACGCAGTATTTT; CDR3: CASRSSSGSTDTQYF
D: NA; V: TRBV18; size: NA; J: TRBJ1-1; DNA: TGTGCCAGCTCGATCGGACCGTCGAACACTGAAGCTTTCTTT; CDR3: CASSIGPSNTEAFF
D: NA; V: TRBV29-1; size: NA; J: TRBJ2-3; DNA: TGCAGCGTTTTGAAGCGGGCCGGGGATACGCAGTATTTT; CDR3: CSVLKRAGDTQYF
D: NA; V: TRBV2; size: NA; J: TRBJ1-6; DNA: TGTGCCAGCAGGGGGCTAGGCGAGTCACCCCTCCACTTT; CDR3: CASRGLGESPLHF
D: NA; V: TRBV2; size: NA; J: TRBJ2-7; DNA: TGTGCCAGCAGTGAAATGGGACCGGGGGACGAGCAGTACTTC; CDR3: CASSEMGPGDEQYF
D: NA; V: TRBV9; size: few; J: TRBJ1-5; DNA: TGTGCCAGCAGCGTAGGAGGGGTGGAGGGTCAGCCCCAGCATTTT; CDR3: CASSVGGVEGQPQHF